The source of this T cell receptor (beta chain) is a study of T cells expressing NK-cell markers. On the study more broadly: Within the sequenced cohort of eight donors, seven exhibited HCMV seropositivity and one was seronegative. Study observations and caveats: Dominant NKG2C+ clonotypes were found to form roughly 1.0-7.0% of CD8+ T cells in a handful of donors.

What made the TCR beta cDNA was 5'RACE template switching with UMIs. Following a re-call of the 5' RACE reads, TCRdb has one entry per CDR3 protein and lacks DNA. The ten top clones account for around 21%, within a sample of roughly 180,000 distinct CDR3 sequences. Turning to this clonotype: Its specificity is not known.

CDR3 length: 14 residues. The germline CDR1 and CDR2 sequences are SGHAT and FQNNGV. The chain joins TRBV11-2 to TRBJ1-2; TCRdb's D gene call, TRBD1, goes unchecked for lack of DNA. What was sequenced was blood T cells: a sorted CD56 or NKG2C T cell subset, CD4+ or CD8+ T cells, or bulk PBMC T cells (not recorded which). The clonotype comes from a man aged 18-75 years in good health. CDR3 amino acids: CASSPGRGAYGYTF.